Given below is one T cell receptor (beta chain) in context. The antigen remains undetermined. Amplification used 60 Vbeta primers and 13 Jbeta primers. Sequencing used immunoSEQ multiplex PCR; TCRdb keeps in-frame clones, though not all of them. The sample lists some 120,000 clones, approximately 68% occurring once. This sample stems from a study of cytomegalovirus exposure and HLA in healthy donors. Across the whole study: Around 180 million T cells yielded more than 90 million unique TCR beta sequences, as an earlier analysis found. Falling in the Caucasian-associated ancestry cluster were about 80% of 398 genotyped donors.

Study-level results: More clonal expansion characterized HLA-associated TCR beta chains than equally common others in a later analysis. Presence/absence results assume similar sequencing depth per donor, which may not hold.

This CDR3 has 15 amino acids. The V and J ends lost 1 base and 4 bases respectively, with 12 bases between them. V usage is TRBV5-3 and J usage is TRBJ2-1, with a tentative D call TRBD2 (6 bases). TRBV5-3 is an open reading frame whose function is uncertain. Sequencing was carried out using PBMCs. The origin of this receptor is a young man in good health and CMV-seropositive. The CDR3 DNA reads TGTGCCAGAAGCTTGACTAGCTGTACATACAATGAGCAGTTCTTC. Protein sequence: CARSLTSCTYNEQFF.